Below, 21 T cell receptor beta chains from the same sample are listed, as sequenced in a study of T cell repertoires in cytomegalovirus infection. TCRdb called the reads again in MiXCR, with one record for every CDR3 protein. The sample carries 650,000 to 900,000 distinct CDR3 sequences, 25% to 35% recorded once. Their antigens are not known. The material was cultured CD8+ T cells from PBMCs, obtained from culture after CMV antigen stimulation. All receptors derive from a human donor in good health (CMV status not recorded). Some clones in this sample may be carry-over from other donors' samples.

This clonotype has only a few counts. The chain recombines TRBV7-9 with TRBJ2-2; 13 bases match TRBD2. The CDR3 covers 18 residues. With V trimmed by 5 bases and J by 0 bases, 6 bases remained unmatched. Germline V lookup: CDR1 SEHNR, CDR2 FQNEAQ (reference sequence). For the CDR3, the DNA is TGTGCCAGCAGCACTCCGGGACTAGCGGGGACGAACACCGGGGAGCTGTTTTTT. It translates to CASSTPGLAGTNTGELFF. The full variable domain, in which reference TRBV7-9 and TRBJ2-2 provide the parts outside the CDR3, is DTGVSQNPRHKITKRGQNVTFRCDPISEHNRLYWYRQTLGQGPEFLTYFQNEAQLEKSRLLSDRFSAERPKGSFSTLEIQRTEQGDSAMYLCASSTPGLAGTNTGELFFGEGSRLTVL.

The V gene is TRBV6-5, the J gene TRBJ2-1; D is uncertain. Germline CDR1 reads MNHEY; CDR2 reads SVGAGI. Trimming stripped 3 bases from V and 7 bases from J, with 13 bases between. This CDR3 comprises 14 residues. In DNA, the CDR3 is TGTGCCAGCAGTTATAACACCGAAGGGAATGAGCAGTTCTTC. Its translation: CASSYNTEGNEQFF.

V usage is TRBV27 and J usage is TRBJ1-3; D uncertain. Trimming shortened V by 5 bases and J by 0 bases, and 8 bases separated the two germline ends. This CDR3 has 14 residues. Germline V gene data show CDR1 as MNHEY and CDR2 as SMNVEV (reference sequence). CDR3: CASSAGSSGNTIYF. The CDR3 DNA follows: TGTGCCAGCAGTGCGGGAAGCTCTGGAAACACCATATATTTT.

V and J are TRBV6-2 or TRBV6-3 and TRBJ2-5; 7 positions match TRBD2. Germline V gene sequence: CDR1 MNHEY, CDR2 SVGEGT. V lost 3 bases to trimming and J lost 2 bases; unmatched junction nucleotides: 6. The CDR3 runs 15 residues. The CDR3 region is CASSYLAGVQETQYF. The CDR3 DNA reads as TGTGCCAGCAGTTATCTGGCGGGGGTTCAAGAGACCCAGTACTTC.

V gene TRBV11-2 combines with J gene TRBJ2-7; no clear D gene. Trimming stripped 5 bases from V and 5 bases from J, with 7 bases between. CDR1 SGHAT and CDR2 FQNNGV come from the germline V gene. The CDR3 is 11 residues long. The CDR3 is CASSPRHEQYV. CDR3 DNA: TGTGCCAGCAGCCCCCGCCACGAGCAGTACGTC.

This clonotype was observed a handful of times. This sequence joins TRBV7-9 and TRBJ2-1, with a tentative D call TRBD2 (5 bases). Germline CDR1 reads SEHNR; CDR2 reads FQNEAQ (reference sequence). CDR3 length: 16 residues. With 5 bases removed from V and 2 bases from J, the gap between germline ends came to 16 bases. CDR3 amino acids: CASSPRGGEAYNEQFF. For the CDR3, the DNA is TGTGCCAGCAGCCCCCGAGGAGGTGAGGCCTACAATGAGCAGTTCTTC.

The chain uses TRBV9 and TRBJ1-2, with 11 bases fitting TRBD1. CDR3 length: 15 amino acids. In germline, CDR1 is SGDLS, CDR2 YYNGEE. J gave up 4 bases and V 7 bases, and 9 bases lay outside the gene matches. The CDR3 here is CASGSTGQGVYGYTF. The CDR3 DNA is TGTGCCAGCGGGTCTACGGGACAGGGGGTCTATGGCTACACCTTC.

A word on this clonotype: Possible read error: a much larger clone is one base away. The chain links TRBV7-9 to TRBJ1-1; 8 bases are a match to TRBD1. The germline CDR1 and CDR2 sequences are SEHNR and FQNEAQ (reference sequence). The CDR3 length is 17 residues. The junction had 14 bases not matched to a gene; V was cut back by 2 bases and J by 6 bases. The CDR3 DNA follows: TGTGCCAGCAGCTTAATTTACCAGGGGGCGACGGGCTCTGAAGCTTTCTTT. Translating gives CASSLIYQGATGSEAFF.

This clonotype has only a few counts. The V call is TRBV6-2 or TRBV6-3, the J call TRBJ2-1, with 7 bases matching TRBD2. The germline V gene encodes CDR1 MNHEY and CDR2 SVGEGT. There are 14 residues in the CDR3. V lost 4 bases, J lost 8 bases, and 8 bases stayed unmatched. CDR3 sequence: CASSSPAGYYEQFF. CDR3 bases: TGTGCCAGCAGTTCCCCAGCGGGGTATTATGAGCAGTTCTTC.

This clonotype counts as medium-sized. The rearrangement uses TRBV12-3 or TRBV12-4 and TRBJ1-4; D possibly corresponds to TRBD1 (6 bases). V was cut by 2 bases and J by 8 bases, with 12 bases left in between. The CDR3 is 14 residues long. The CDR3 here is CASSLSAGEEKLFF. DNA of the CDR3: TGTGCCAGCAGTTTATCGGCAGGGGAGGAAAAACTGTTTTTT.

The J gene is TRBJ1-1, the V gene TRBV4-1, with D perhaps TRBD1 (5 bases). The V gene lost 1 base and the J gene lost 4 bases, with 13 bases spanning the gap. This CDR3 contains 15 residues. The V gene's germline CDR1 is MGHRA and CDR2 YSYEKL. The CDR3 DNA follows: TGCGCCAGCAGCCAAGTAGACCAGGGCGGCACTGAAGCTTTCTTT. It translates to CASSQVDQGGTEAFF.

The chain couples TRBV9 to TRBJ1-5, with D uncertain. The CDR3 loop spans 15 amino acids. Deletions cut 0 bases from V and 4 bases from J, with 11 bases between. Looked up from germline, CDR1 is SGDLS and CDR2 is YYNGEE. CDR3 amino acids: CASSVDPGPNQPQHF. The CDR3, as DNA: TGTGCCAGCAGCGTAGATCCAGGTCCGAATCAGCCCCAGCATTTT.

This chain connects TRBV9 to TRBJ2-7; 7 bases agree with TRBD1. J gave up 6 bases and V 3 bases, and 6 bases lay outside the gene matches. CDR3 length: 13 amino acids. Germline lookup yields CDR1 SGDLS and CDR2 YYNGEE. This CDR3 reads CASSAGTDGEQYV. The CDR3, as DNA: TGTGCCAGCAGCGCTGGGACAGACGGCGAGCAGTACGTC.

There are a few counts of this clonotype. J is TRBJ1-5 and V is TRBV12-3 or TRBV12-4; D is ambiguous. The CDR3 covers 12 residues. Between the trimmed V and J ends, which lost 8 bases and 9 bases, there was a span of 14 bases. CDR3 protein: CASGLPRRPQHF. The CDR3 coding sequence is TGTGCCAGCGGCCTCCCTAGGCGGCCCCAGCATTTT.

This clonotype was detected ten times or more. The chain employs TRBV7-2 and TRBJ1-6; D may be TRBD1 (5 bases). Trimming left V 5 bases short and J 9 bases short, with 11 bases between. Germline V gives CDR1 SGHTA, CDR2 FQGNSA. This CDR3 is built from 13 residues. CDR3 DNA sequence: TGTGCCAGCAGCCTGGGGGGATCTTCACCCCTCCACTTT. This codes for CASSLGGSSPLHF. Supplemented by reference TRBV7-2 and TRBJ1-6, the full variable domain reads GAGVSQSPSNKVTEKGKDVELRCDPISGHTALYWYRQSLGQGLEFLIYFQGNSAPDKSGLPSDRFSAERTGGSVSTLTIQRTQQEDSAVYLCASSLGGSSPLHFGNGTRLTVT.

The V gene is TRBV19, the J gene TRBJ2-3; D may correspond to TRBD1 or TRBD2 (6 bases each). The CDR3 loop spans 17 amino acids. From germline, CDR1 is LNHDA and CDR2 SQIVND (reference sequence). The V and J ends lost 5 bases and 6 bases respectively, with 24 bases between them. The CDR3 sequence: CASSPLRGEGSGDTQYF. CDR3 nucleotide sequence: TGTGCCAGTAGTCCCCTGAGGGGGGAAGGAAGTGGGGATACGCAGTATTTT.

This clonotype was found once. The V call is TRBV5-6, the J call TRBJ2-5, with TRBD2 matching over 9 bases. CDR3 size: 16 residues. V lost 2 bases and J lost 1; bases outside the gene matches: 6. Germline CDR1 SGHDT, CDR2 YYEEEE. CDR3 nucleotide sequence: TGTGCCAGCAGCTTCCGAGCGGGGGGCTTCCAAGAGACCCAGTACTTC. Its translation is CASSFRAGGFQETQYF.

This clonotype turned up a few times. The chain uses TRBV7-9 and TRBJ2-5; 8 nucleotides agree with TRBD1. The V segment lost 3 bases and the J segment 7 bases; nucleotides outside the gene matches: 7. This CDR3 has 14 amino acids. CDR1 and CDR2 from the germline V gene are SEHNR and FQNEAQ (reference sequence). Here the CDR3 DNA reads TGTGCCAGCAGCTTGGGACAGGAGTATTGGACCCAGTACTTC. The encoded protein is CASSLGQEYWTQYF.

This clonotype has more than one count but fewer than ten. The chain couples TRBV25-1 to TRBJ2-1; D not resolved. The V end lost 3 bases, the J end lost 8 bases, and 20 bases lay between the germline ends. The length of the CDR3 is 16 residues. Germline V lookup: CDR1 MGHDK, CDR2 SYGVNS. The CDR3 sequence: CASSDPDADVRDEQFF. CDR3 DNA sequence: TGTGCCAGCAGTGACCCCGATGCGGACGTTAGGGATGAGCAGTTCTTC. Using reference TRBV25-1 and TRBJ2-1 for the parts outside the CDR3, the full variable domain is EADIYQTPRYLVIGTGKKITLECSQTMGHDKMYWYQQDPGMELHLIHYSYGVNSTEKGDLSSESTVSRIRTEHFPLTLESARPSHTSQYLCASSDPDADVRDEQFFGPGTRLTVL.

This clonotype was counted only a few times. The gene calls are TRBV2 and TRBJ2-2, with TRBD2 identical over 15 bases. The CDR3 runs to 17 residues. The V segment lost 11 bases and the J segment 2 bases; nucleotides outside the gene matches: 9. The germline V gene encodes CDR1 SNHLY and CDR2 FYNNEI. CDR3 nucleotides: TGTGCCGTCAGGGGACTAGCGGGGGGAGTTAACACCGGGGAGCTGTTTTTT. Encoded protein: CAVRGLAGGVNTGELFF.

The V and J genes are TRBV7-9 and TRBJ2-2; D possibly corresponds to TRBD1 (7 bases). Trimming pared 6 bases from V and 7 bases from J, leaving 15 bases between. Per the germline V gene, CDR1 is SEHNR and CDR2 is FQNEAQ (reference sequence). The length of the CDR3 is 14 residues. The CDR3 here is CASSSRQGGGELFF. For the CDR3, the DNA is TGTGCCAGCAGTTCTAGACAGGGAGGCGGGGAGCTGTTTTTT.